Listed below are T cell receptor beta chains from one sample, sequenced in a study of neurological immune-mediated disorders. TCRdb reprocessed the 5' RACE reads via MiXCR and lists one record per CDR3 protein. The sample carries about 43,000 distinct CDR3 sequences, approximately 11% recorded once. The source material was PBMCs. Receptors originate from a female donor in good health. Each CDR3 is given without its conserved first and last residue. The order of the fields is V gene, CDR3 protein.

v_gene: TRBV5-1
CDR3aa: ASSLALTGENIQY

v_gene: TRBV11-2
CDR3aa: ASSLVELGQGVIGKTTEAF

v_gene: TRBV20-1
CDR3aa: SAKHRDYGYT

v_gene: TRBV2
CDR3aa: ASGPRYASNSPLH

v_gene: TRBV2
CDR3aa: ASSQRNTEAF

v_gene: TRBV29-1
CDR3aa: SGTDRGNTEAF

v_gene: TRBV20-1
CDR3aa: SARRQQGLGSNQPQH

v_gene: TRBV20-1
CDR3aa: SASRQKNQTQH

v_gene: TRBV5-1
CDR3aa: ASSSGRSSGQETQY

v_gene: TRBV20-1
CDR3aa: SARRADEQY

v_gene: TRBV4-2
CDR3aa: ASSQARDEKLF

v_gene: TRBV6-2/TRBV6-3
CDR3aa: ASSYGSSGNEQF

v_gene: TRBV5-6
CDR3aa: ASSLTGTGELF

v_gene: TRBV12-3/TRBV12-4
CDR3aa: ASSRQGRTEAF

v_gene: TRBV5-6
CDR3aa: ASSLEFTSEQY

v_gene: TRBV20-1
CDR3aa: SASTGDWQPQH

v_gene: TRBV6-5
CDR3aa: ASSRGQEQY

v_gene: TRBV12-3/TRBV12-4
CDR3aa: ASSLPGRGEQF